Shown below are 30 T cell receptor beta chains from a single sample sequenced in a study of spatial heterogeneity in lung cancer. TCRdb used MiXCR to reprocess the 5' RACE reads, holding one entry per CDR3 protein. There are about 50,000 distinct CDR3 sequences in the sample; about 7.6% occur only once, and around 13% lies in the top ten. Time point defined: sample taken at primary tumor resection. Material for sequencing was whole RNA from tumor, nontumor lung or frozen PBMC, left unsorted. The sequenced sample was PBMCs, obtained at surgery. These TCRs come from a female donor with early-stage non-small cell lung cancer.

This clonotype showed up many times. The DNA of the CDR3 is TGTGCCAGCAGTTACTCACCGGGACACAGGGGACATCAGCCCCAGCATTTT. It encodes CASSYSPGHRGHQPQHF. The chain uses TRBV6-6 and TRBJ1-5; the match to TRBD1 covers 7 bases. This CDR3 has 17 amino acids. CDR1 and CDR2 (germline): MNHNY, SVGAGI (reference sequence). V lost 0 bases to trimming and J lost 5 bases; unmatched junction nucleotides: 10.

This clonotype has a count of ten or more. V usage is TRBV12-3 or TRBV12-4 and J usage is TRBJ2-6; D is possibly TRBD1 (6 bases). The CDR3 has 16 amino acids. V was trimmed by 5 bases and J by 2 bases, leaving 13 bases between them. CDR3: CASSREQGAGANVLTF. CDR3 coding DNA: TGTGCCAGCAGTCGAGAACAGGGAGCTGGGGCCAACGTCCTGACTTTC.

The chain combines TRBV4-3 with TRBJ1-2; D unclear. The CDR3 is made up of 15 amino acids. Germline loops: CDR1 LGHNA, CDR2 YSLEER. The V end lost 4 bases, the J end lost 4 bases, and 16 bases lay between the germline ends. The CDR3 region has the DNA TGCGCCAGCAGCCCGGATCCCATGAGCCCCTATGGCTACACCTTC. It specifies CASSPDPMSPYGYTF.

The V and J genes are TRBV12-3 or TRBV12-4 and TRBJ2-5; weak D call: TRBD1 (5 bases). This CDR3 is built from 13 residues. V lost 6 bases, J lost 2 bases, and 10 bases lay in between. The CDR3 sequence: CASRSDSQETQYF. DNA of the CDR3: TGTGCCAGCAGATCAGACAGTCAAGAGACCCAGTACTTC.

The V and J genes are TRBV12-3 or TRBV12-4 and TRBJ1-2; TRBD1 aligns across 10 bases. Trimming cost V 4 bases and J 9 bases; bases outside gene matches: 8. The CDR3 contains 14 residues. The CDR3 DNA is TGTGCCAGCAGTTCGAGGACAGGGGGAGAGAGCTACACCTTC. Translating gives CASSSRTGGESYTF.

Only a few counts were recorded for this clonotype. CDR3 nucleotides: TGTGCCAGCAGTTACTACCAGTTAAAGACCGATTCACCCCTCCACTTT. It encodes CASSYYQLKTDSPLHF. The V call is TRBV6-6, the J call TRBJ1-6; D call uncertain. V was trimmed by 1 base and J by 8 bases, leaving 15 bases between them. This CDR3 has 16 residues. Germline CDR1 MNHNY, CDR2 SVGAGI (reference sequence).

This clonotype appeared many times. The gene calls are TRBV12-3 or TRBV12-4 and TRBJ1-2, with 7 bases matching TRBD1. The length of the CDR3 is 17 residues. V was clipped by 5 bases and J by 1 base; unmatched bases: 13. The chain's CDR3 is CASSPQDRTHLNYGYTF. CDR3 sequence (DNA): TGTGCCAGCAGTCCCCAGGACAGGACGCACCTTAACTATGGCTACACCTTC.

This clonotype was seen ten or more times. The J gene is TRBJ2-7, the V gene TRBV29-1; 8 nucleotides match TRBD1. Trimming at V came to 6 bases and at J to 4 bases, leaving 8 bases not matched to a gene. The length of the CDR3 is 13 residues. The V gene's germline CDR1 is SQVTM and CDR2 ANQGSEA. The CDR3 loop reads CSVRQGADYEQYF. The CDR3 nucleotides are TGCAGCGTACGGCAGGGGGCTGATTACGAGCAGTACTTC.

The rearrangement joins TRBV5-4 to TRBJ2-7, with D tentatively TRBD1 or TRBD2 (5 bases each). The CDR3 is 13 residues long. CDR1 is SGHNT, CDR2 YYREEE, per germline (reference sequence). Deletions cut 4 bases from V and 2 bases from J, with 10 bases between. CDR3 sequence reads: CASSGGPTYEQYF. In nucleotides, the CDR3 is TGTGCCAGCAGCGGGGGACCGACCTACGAGCAGTACTTC.

There are a few counts of this clonotype. The CDR3 nucleotides read TGTGCCAGCAGTCCAGGGGGGTGGAGCACTGAAGCTTTCTTT. This gives the protein CASSPGGWSTEAFF. The chain couples TRBV12-3 or TRBV12-4 to TRBJ1-1; 7 nucleotides line up with TRBD1. The CDR3 has 14 amino acids. The junction had 7 bases not matched to a gene; V was cut back by 5 bases and J by 4 bases.

The chain links TRBV5-1 to TRBJ2-1; TRBD2 matches at 11 bases. The CDR3 has 15 residues. The germline CDR1 and CDR2 sequences are SGHRS and YFSETQ. Germline trimming cut 4 bases from V and 4 bases from J; bases unmatched to any gene: 4. The CDR3 spells CASSPPSGGYNEQFF. The CDR3, as DNA: TGCGCCAGCAGCCCACCTAGCGGGGGGTACAATGAGCAGTTCTTC.

This clonotype was counted only a few times. The CDR3, as DNA: TGCGCCAGCAGCCAATCTAGGAGGGGTTTACGCACAGATACGCAGTATTTT. This gives the protein CASSQSRRGLRTDTQYF. V gene TRBV4-3 combines with J gene TRBJ2-3, with D possibly matching TRBD2 (6 bases). The germline V gene encodes CDR1 LGHNA and CDR2 YSLEER. V shed 2 bases and J shed 1 base, with 16 bases lying between them. The CDR3 contains 17 residues.

J is TRBJ2-7 and V is TRBV7-6, with 11 bases identical to TRBD2. This CDR3 has 16 amino acids. The germline V gene encodes CDR1 SGHVS and CDR2 FNYEAQ. V trimming: 1 base; J trimming: 6 bases; junction bases outside the gene matches: 8. DNA of the CDR3: TGTGCCAGCAGCTTAGGCGGTCTAGCGGGGGGCTTCGAGCAGTACTTC. This gives the protein CASSLGGLAGGFEQYF. The complete variable domain, with remaining parts taken from reference TRBV7-6 and TRBJ2-7, reads GAGVSQSPRYKVTKRGQDVALRCDPISGHVSLYWYRQALGQGPEFLTYFNYEAQQDKSGLPNDRFSAERPEGSISTLTIQRTEQRDSAMYRCASSLGGLAGGFEQYFGPGTRLTVT.

In this sample, this clonotype turned up many times. The chain combines TRBV6-2 or TRBV6-3 with TRBJ1-1; no clear D. Trimming left V 5 bases short and J 3 bases short, with 16 bases between. In germline, CDR1 is MNHEY, CDR2 SVGEGT. The CDR3 covers 15 residues. The DNA of the CDR3 is TGTGCCAGCAGTGATCCATCCCTTCTGGACACTGAAGCTTTCTTT. Protein: CASSDPSLLDTEAFF.

This clonotype was observed at least ten times. This rearrangement joins TRBV28 to TRBJ2-5; no clear D gene. The germline CDR1 and CDR2 sequences are MDHEN and SYDVKM. This CDR3 has 12 residues. The ends were cut back, 6 bases at V and 0 bases at J, with 5 bases in the middle. The CDR3 protein is CASSLYQETQYF. The CDR3 DNA reads TGTGCCAGCAGCCTGTACCAAGAGACCCAGTACTTC.

The sample holds many counts of this clonotype. This chain connects TRBV20-1 to TRBJ1-1, with D maybe TRBD1 (5 bases). The V end lost 3 bases, the J end lost 1 base, and 9 bases lay between the germline ends. The CDR3 length is 13 residues. Looked up from germline, CDR1 is DFQATT and CDR2 is SNEGSKA (reference sequence). CDR3 coding DNA: TGCAGTGCTAGCCGGCAGGGGAACACTGAAGCTTTCTTT. Translating it yields CSASRQGNTEAFF.

This clonotype was recorded at least ten times. The rearrangement joins TRBV7-2 to TRBJ2-1; 7 bases map to TRBD1. Germline CDR1 and CDR2: SGHTA and FQGNSA. There are 14 residues in the CDR3. The junction had 2 bases not matched to a gene; V was cut back by 3 bases and J by 3 bases. Written as DNA, the CDR3 is TGTGCCAGCAGCTTTCGGGACAGCTACAATGAGCAGTTCTTC. Its protein is CASSFRDSYNEQFF.

This clonotype has ten or more counts. The chain has TRBV6-5 and TRBJ1-5, with a weak D call TRBD1 (6 bases). CDR3 length: 15 amino acids. Germline CDR1 and CDR2: MNHEY and SVGAGI. The V end lost 6 bases, the J end lost 4 bases, and 16 bases lay between the germline ends. The CDR3 sequence is CASRLTGESNQPQHF. CDR3 sequence (DNA): TGTGCCAGCAGGTTGACAGGCGAGAGTAATCAGCCCCAGCATTTT.

This clonotype has ten or more counts. The V call is TRBV6-4, the J call TRBJ2-3; no definite D call. The CDR3 consists of 16 residues. In germline, CDR1 is MRHNA, CDR2 SNTAGT. The V gene lost 0 bases and the J gene lost 4 bases, with 14 bases spanning the gap. CDR3: CASSDSPFTLSDTQYF. The CDR3 DNA follows: TGTGCCAGCAGTGACTCGCCCTTCACCCTCTCAGATACGCAGTATTTT.

This clonotype was picked up a small number of times. The rearrangement links TRBV2 to TRBJ1-6, with a possible D match to TRBD1 (5 bases). Germline V gene sequence: CDR1 SNHLY, CDR2 FYNNEI. The CDR3 covers 16 residues. V was cut by 5 bases and J by 7 bases, with 18 bases left in between. The CDR3 DNA is TGTGCCAGCAGTCGCGATTGGGACGTAAGAAATTCACCCCTCCACTTT. This translates into CASSRDWDVRNSPLHF.

In this sample, this clonotype turned up many times. The gene calls are TRBV3-1 and TRBJ2-2; D perhaps matches TRBD2 (6 bases). Germline CDR1 is LGHDT and CDR2 is YNNKEL (reference sequence). Trimming removed 5 bases at V and 5 bases at J, with 21 bases between. CDR3 length: 17 amino acids. CDR3 sequence: CASSARGGTPMTGELFF. CDR3 DNA: TGTGCCAGCAGCGCAAGGGGCGGGACTCCTATGACCGGGGAGCTGTTTTTT.

The CDR3 here is CASSTRTAAYEQYF. Written as DNA, the CDR3 is TGTGCCAGCAGCACCCGGACCGCCGCCTACGAGCAGTACTTC. The rearrangement uses TRBV11-2 and TRBJ2-7; D is undetermined. There are 14 residues in the CDR3. V was clipped by 5 bases and J by 2 bases, with 13 bases between them. In germline, CDR1 is SGHAT, CDR2 FQNNGV. Supplemented by reference TRBV11-2 and TRBJ2-7, the full variable domain reads EAGVAQSPRYKIIEKRQSVAFWCNPISGHATLYWYQQILGQGPKLLIQFQNNGVVDDSQLPKDRFSAERLKGVDSTLKIQPAKLEDSAVYLCASSTRTAAYEQYFGPGTRLTVT.

This clonotype was seen a handful of times. CDR3 coding DNA: TGTGCCAGCTCACCAGAAAAGGGGGCCCAAGAGACCCAGTACTTC. This codes for CASSPEKGAQETQYF. The chain carries TRBV18 and TRBJ2-5, with 7 bases matching TRBD1. Germline V CDR1 and CDR2: KGHSH, LQKENI. The CDR3 is 15 amino acids. V shed 2 bases and J 1 base; nucleotides not matched to a gene: 4.

A few counts support this clonotype. V is TRBV15 and J is TRBJ1-5, with a possible D match to TRBD1 (5 bases). CDR1 and CDR2 (germline): LNHNV, YYDKDF (reference sequence). Between the trimmed V and J ends, which lost 5 bases and 3 bases, there was a span of 11 bases. This CDR3 has 14 residues. CDR3 in amino acids: CATSAQGYNQPQHF. The DNA of the CDR3 is TGTGCCACCAGCGCGCAGGGCTACAATCAGCCCCAGCATTTT.

The rearrangement joins TRBV3-1 to TRBJ1-6; 8 bases are shared with TRBD1. CDR3 length: 15 amino acids. Germline loops: CDR1 LGHDT, CDR2 YNNKEL (reference sequence). V shed 2 bases and J 8 bases; nucleotides not matched to a gene: 5. The CDR3 here is CASSQNGQGDSPLHF. CDR3 DNA: TGTGCCAGCAGCCAAAACGGACAGGGTGATTCACCCCTCCACTTT.

The rearrangement links TRBV5-1 to TRBJ1-2; D unresolved. V lost 1 base, J lost 0 bases, and 7 bases lay in between. Germline V gene sequence: CDR1 SGHRS, CDR2 YFSETQ. This CDR3 is 14 amino acids long. CDR3 protein: CASSLTETNYGYTF. The CDR3 nucleotides read TGCGCCAGCAGCTTGACGGAAACTAACTATGGCTACACCTTC.

This clonotype was recorded a few times. This sequence joins TRBV19 and TRBJ1-2, with D maybe TRBD1 (5 bases). This CDR3 has 12 residues. Germline V gene lookup returns CDR1 LNHDA and CDR2 SQIVND (reference sequence). The V end was cut by 4 bases, the J end by 6 bases, with 9 bases between. The CDR3 DNA sequence: TGTGCCAGTAGTAAGGGGTCAGATGGCTACACCTTC. The encoded protein is CASSKGSDGYTF.

This clonotype was recorded at least ten times. The chain couples TRBV7-2 to TRBJ2-7; D remains ambiguous. V gave up 1 base and J gave up 2 bases, with 9 bases separating them. The CDR3 totals 14 residues. CDR1 is SGHTA, CDR2 FQGNSA, per germline. CDR3 nucleotide sequence: TGTGCCAGCAGCTTAGACCCGGTAACCTACGAGCAGTACTTC. Its translation is CASSLDPVTYEQYF.

In this sample, this clonotype turned up many times. The rearrangement uses TRBV30 and TRBJ2-3; D gene ambiguous. Germline V lookup: CDR1 GTSNPN, CDR2 SVGIG (reference sequence). The CDR3 length is 12 residues. With 5 bases removed from V and 4 bases from J, the gap between germline ends came to 10 bases. The CDR3 DNA follows: TGTGCCTGGGGGTTTCAATCAGATACGCAGTATTTT. Translated, it gives CAWGFQSDTQYF.

The chain is built from TRBV9 and TRBJ1-1; TRBD1 matches at 10 bases. The CDR3 extends over 18 amino acids. Trimming at V came to 3 bases and at J to 6 bases, leaving 17 bases not matched to a gene. The germline V gene encodes CDR1 SGDLS and CDR2 YYNGEE. The CDR3 DNA reads as TGTGCCAGCAGCGCTGACCGGGACAGGGGCCTTCCAGGGGCTGAAGCTTTCTTT. Its protein product is CASSADRDRGLPGAEAFF.